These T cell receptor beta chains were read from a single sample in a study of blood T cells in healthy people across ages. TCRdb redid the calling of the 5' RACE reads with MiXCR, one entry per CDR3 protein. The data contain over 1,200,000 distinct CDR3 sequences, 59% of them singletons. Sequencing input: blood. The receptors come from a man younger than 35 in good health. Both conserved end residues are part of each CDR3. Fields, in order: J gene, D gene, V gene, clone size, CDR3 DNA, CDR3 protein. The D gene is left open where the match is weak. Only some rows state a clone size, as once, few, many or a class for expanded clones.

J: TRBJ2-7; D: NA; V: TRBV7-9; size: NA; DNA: TGTGCCAGCAGCTTAAGGAGGGGGCTAAGCTACGAGCAGTACTTC; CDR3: CASSLRRGLSYEQYF
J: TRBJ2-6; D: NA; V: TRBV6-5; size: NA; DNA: TGTGCCAGCAGTTACGGGGAAACTGGGGCCAACGTCCTGACTTTC; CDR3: CASSYGETGANVLTF
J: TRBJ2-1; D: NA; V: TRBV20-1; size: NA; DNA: TGCAGTGCTAGGGGATTCAATAGGAATGAGCAGTTCTTC; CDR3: CSARGFNRNEQFF
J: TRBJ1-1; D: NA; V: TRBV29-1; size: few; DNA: TGCAGCGTTGAACGTCAGGGCTCGAACACTGAAGCTTTCTTT; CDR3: CSVERQGSNTEAFF
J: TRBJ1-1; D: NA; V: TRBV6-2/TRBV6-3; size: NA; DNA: TGTGCCAGCAGTCCGCCGACACTGAACACTGAAGCTTTCTTT; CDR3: CASSPPTLNTEAFF
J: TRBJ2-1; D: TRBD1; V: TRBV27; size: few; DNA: TGTGCCAGCAGAACATTACAGGGGGCTCCCTACAATGAGCAGTTCTTC; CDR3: CASRTLQGAPYNEQFF
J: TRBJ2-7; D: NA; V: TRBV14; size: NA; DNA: TGTGCCAGCAGCCAAGATACTTGGGACGAGCAGTACTTC; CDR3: CASSQDTWDEQYF
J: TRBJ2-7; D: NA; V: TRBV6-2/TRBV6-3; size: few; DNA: TGTGCCAGCAGTTATCGGGGGAGCGGCTACGAGCAGTACTTC; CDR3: CASSYRGSGYEQYF
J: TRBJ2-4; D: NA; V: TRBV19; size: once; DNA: TGTGCCAGTAGCGACCACAGGGTGGGTGGGAACATTCAGTACTTC; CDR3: CASSDHRVGGNIQYF
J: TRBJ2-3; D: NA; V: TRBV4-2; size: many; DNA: TGTGCCAGCAGCCAGGACTTGGATACGCAGTATTTT; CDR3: CASSQDLDTQYF
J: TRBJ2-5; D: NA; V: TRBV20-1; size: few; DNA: TGCAGTGCTAGCTGGTCGGGATTTCTGGAGACCCAGTACTTC; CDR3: CSASWSGFLETQYF
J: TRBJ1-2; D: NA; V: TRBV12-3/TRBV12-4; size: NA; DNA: TGTGCCAGCAGTTTCGACCTCCCTAGGGTAGTCTACACCTTC; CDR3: CASSFDLPRVVYTF
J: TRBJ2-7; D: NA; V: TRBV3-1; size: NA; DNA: TGTGCCAGCAGCCGCCGAAGAGGGGGCTACGAGCAGTACTTC; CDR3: CASSRRRGGYEQYF
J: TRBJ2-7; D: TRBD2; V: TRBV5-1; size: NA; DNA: TGCGCCAGCAGCTTGGCGGCTAGCGGGGGCCTTAGCTCCTACGAGCAGTACTTC; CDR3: CASSLAASGGLSSYEQYF
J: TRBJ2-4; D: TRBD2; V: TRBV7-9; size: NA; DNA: TGTGCCAGCAGGAGCGGGGGGGCCGAGGCCAAAAACATTCAGTACTTC; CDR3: CASRSGGAEAKNIQYF
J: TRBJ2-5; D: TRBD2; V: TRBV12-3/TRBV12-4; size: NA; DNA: TGTGCCAGCAGACCGGGACTAGCGGGGGGCCAGATGTACCAAGAGACCCAGTACTTC; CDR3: CASRPGLAGGQMYQETQYF
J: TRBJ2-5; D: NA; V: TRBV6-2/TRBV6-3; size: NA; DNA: TGTGCCAGCAGTGCGGGATTTCCTCAAGAGACCCAGTACTTC; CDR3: CASSAGFPQETQYF
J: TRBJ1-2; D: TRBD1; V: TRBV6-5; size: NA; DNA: TGTGCCAGCAGTTACTCGGACAGGGCAGGGTTTGGCTACACCTTC; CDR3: CASSYSDRAGFGYTF
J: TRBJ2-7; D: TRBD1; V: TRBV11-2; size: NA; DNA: TGTGCCAGCCAGGGGGCGAGGAGCTCCTACGAGCAGTACTTC; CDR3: CASQGARSSYEQYF
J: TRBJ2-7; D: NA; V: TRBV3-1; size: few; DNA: TGTGCCAGCAGTCAGACCGCCTACGAGCAGTACTTC; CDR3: CASSQTAYEQYF
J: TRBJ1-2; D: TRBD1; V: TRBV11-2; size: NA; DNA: TGTGCCAGCAGGCGAACAGGGGGCAGGGACTATGGCTACACCTTC; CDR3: CASRRTGGRDYGYTF
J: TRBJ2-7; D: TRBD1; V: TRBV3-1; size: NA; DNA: TGTGCCAGCAGCTTCCGGGACAGAGGCGAGCAGTACTTC; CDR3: CASSFRDRGEQYF
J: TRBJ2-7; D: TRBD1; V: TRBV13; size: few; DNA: TGTGCCAGCGGGACAGGGGGCTCCTACGAGCAGTACTTC; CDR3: CASGTGGSYEQYF
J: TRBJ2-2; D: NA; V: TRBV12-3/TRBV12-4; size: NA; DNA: TGTGCCAGCAGTGTGACCACGAACACCGGGGGGCTGTTTTTT; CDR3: CASSVTTNTGGLFF
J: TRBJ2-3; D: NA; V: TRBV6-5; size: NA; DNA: TGTGCCAGCAGTTACTCGATCGGTAGCCCCGATACGCAGTATTTT; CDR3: CASSYSIGSPDTQYF
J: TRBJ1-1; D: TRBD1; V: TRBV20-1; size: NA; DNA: TGCAGTGCTAGGTCCGGGACAGAGAACACTGAAGCTTTCTTT; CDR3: CSARSGTENTEAFF
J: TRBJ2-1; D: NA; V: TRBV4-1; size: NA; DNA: TGCGCCAGCAGCCAAAGTGGTGGGGTTATGGCGCAGTTCTTC; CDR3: CASSQSGGVMAQFF
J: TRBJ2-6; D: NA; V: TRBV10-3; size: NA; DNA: TGTGCCATCCGCTCTTGGGGGGCGCTCTCTGGGGCCAACGTCCTGACTTTC; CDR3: CAIRSWGALSGANVLTF
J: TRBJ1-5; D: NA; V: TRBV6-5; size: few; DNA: TGTGCCAGCAGCCCCGCTGGGGGATTTAACCAGCCCCAGCATTTT; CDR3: CASSPAGGFNQPQHF
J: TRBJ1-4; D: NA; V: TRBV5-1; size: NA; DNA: TGCGCCAGCAGCCCTGGGTGGACTAATGAAAAACTGTTTTTT; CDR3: CASSPGWTNEKLFF
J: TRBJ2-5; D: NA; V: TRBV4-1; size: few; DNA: TGCGCCAGCAGCCAAGGAGCGGTCCTACAAGAGACCCAGTACTTC; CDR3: CASSQGAVLQETQYF
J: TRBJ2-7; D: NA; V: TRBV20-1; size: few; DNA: TGCAGTGCTAGAGATCAGGCGGGACCCTCCTACGAGCAGTACTTC; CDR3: CSARDQAGPSYEQYF
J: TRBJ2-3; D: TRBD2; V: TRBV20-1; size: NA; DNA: TGCAGTGCTAGTCGTCGGCGGGAGGCCCCCAGCACAGATACGCAGTATTTT; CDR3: CSASRRREAPSTDTQYF